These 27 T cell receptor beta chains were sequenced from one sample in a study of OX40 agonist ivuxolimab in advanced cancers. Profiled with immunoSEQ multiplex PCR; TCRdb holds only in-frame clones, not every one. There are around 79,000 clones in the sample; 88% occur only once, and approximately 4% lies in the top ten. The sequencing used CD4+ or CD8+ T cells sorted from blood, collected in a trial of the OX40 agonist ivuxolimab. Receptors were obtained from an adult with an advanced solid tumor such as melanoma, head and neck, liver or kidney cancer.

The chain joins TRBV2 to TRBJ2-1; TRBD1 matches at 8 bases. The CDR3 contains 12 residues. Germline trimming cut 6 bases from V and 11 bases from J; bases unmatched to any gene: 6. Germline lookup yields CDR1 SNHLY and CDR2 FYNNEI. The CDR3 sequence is CASRGTGTKQFF. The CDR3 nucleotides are TGTGCCAGCAGAGGGACAGGTACTAAGCAGTTCTTC.

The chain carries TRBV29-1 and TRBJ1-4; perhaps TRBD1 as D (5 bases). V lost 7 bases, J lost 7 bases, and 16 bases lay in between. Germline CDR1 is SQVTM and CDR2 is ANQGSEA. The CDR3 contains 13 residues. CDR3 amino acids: CSAGRGTAEKLFF. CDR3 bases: TGCAGCGCCGGGCGGGGGACTGCTGAAAAACTGTTTTTT. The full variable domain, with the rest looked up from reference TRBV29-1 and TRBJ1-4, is SAVISQKPSRDICQRGTSLTIQCQVDSQVTMMFWYRQQPGQSLTLIATANQGSEATYESGFVIDKFPISRPNLTFSTLTVSNMSPEDSSIYLCSAGRGTAEKLFFGSGTQLSVL.

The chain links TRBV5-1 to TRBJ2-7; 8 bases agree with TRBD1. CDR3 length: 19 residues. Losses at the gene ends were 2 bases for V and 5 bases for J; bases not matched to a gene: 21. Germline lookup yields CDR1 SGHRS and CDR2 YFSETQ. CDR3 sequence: CASSFQPLSGQGALDEQYF. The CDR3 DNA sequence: TGCGCCAGCAGCTTTCAACCCCTGTCCGGGCAGGGGGCGCTGGACGAGCAGTACTTC.

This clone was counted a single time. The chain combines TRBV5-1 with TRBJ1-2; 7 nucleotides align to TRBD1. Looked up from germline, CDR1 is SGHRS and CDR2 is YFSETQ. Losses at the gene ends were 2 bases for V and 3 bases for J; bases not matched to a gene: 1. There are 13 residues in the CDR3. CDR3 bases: TGCGCCAGCAGCTTCAGGGGGGACTATGGCTACACCTTC. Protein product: CASSFRGDYGYTF.

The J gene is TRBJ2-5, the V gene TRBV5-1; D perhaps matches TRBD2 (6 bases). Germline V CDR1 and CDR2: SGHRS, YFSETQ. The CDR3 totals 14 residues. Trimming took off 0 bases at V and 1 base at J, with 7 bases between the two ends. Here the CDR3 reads CASSLVSGQETQYF. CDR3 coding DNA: TGCGCCAGCAGCTTGGTTAGCGGCCAAGAGACCCAGTACTTC.

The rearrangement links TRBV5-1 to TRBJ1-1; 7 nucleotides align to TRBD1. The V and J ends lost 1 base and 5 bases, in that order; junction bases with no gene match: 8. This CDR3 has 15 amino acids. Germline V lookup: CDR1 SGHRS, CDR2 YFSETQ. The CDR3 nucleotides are TGCGCCAGCAGCTTGAGGGGGCAACAGGGGACTGAAGCTTTCTTT. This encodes CASSLRGQQGTEAFF.

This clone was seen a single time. The CDR3 spells CASSSGGQGLYGYTF. The CDR3 DNA sequence: TGTGCCAGCAGCTCAGGGGGACAGGGCCTCTATGGCTACACCTTC. This chain uses TRBV6-1 with TRBJ1-2; 9 positions match TRBD1. V lost 6 bases, J lost 4 bases, and 9 bases stayed unmatched. The germline CDR1 and CDR2 sequences are MNHNS and SASEGT. This CDR3 has 15 residues.

The CDR3 protein is CATRERLPSSYEQYF. CDR3 DNA sequence: TGTGCCACCAGAGAGCGACTACCGAGCTCCTACGAGCAGTACTTC. The chain joins TRBV15 to TRBJ2-7; D is possibly TRBD2 (5 bases). The CDR3 runs to 15 residues. Deletions cut 6 bases from V and 0 bases from J, with 15 bases between. Germline V gene sequence: CDR1 LNHNV, CDR2 YYDKDF (reference sequence).

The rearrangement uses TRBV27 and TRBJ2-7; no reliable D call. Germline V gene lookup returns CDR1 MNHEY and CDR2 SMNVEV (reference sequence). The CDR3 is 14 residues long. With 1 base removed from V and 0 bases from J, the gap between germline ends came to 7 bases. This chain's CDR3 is CASSLFGSSYEQYF. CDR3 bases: TGTGCCAGCAGTTTATTCGGCAGCTCCTACGAGCAGTACTTC.

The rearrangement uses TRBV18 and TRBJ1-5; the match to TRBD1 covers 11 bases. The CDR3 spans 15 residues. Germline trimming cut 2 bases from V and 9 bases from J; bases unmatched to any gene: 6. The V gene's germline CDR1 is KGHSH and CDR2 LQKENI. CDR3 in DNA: TGTGCCAGCTCACCAGGGACAGGGGGAGTGTCGCCCCAGCATTTT. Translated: CASSPGTGGVSPQHF.

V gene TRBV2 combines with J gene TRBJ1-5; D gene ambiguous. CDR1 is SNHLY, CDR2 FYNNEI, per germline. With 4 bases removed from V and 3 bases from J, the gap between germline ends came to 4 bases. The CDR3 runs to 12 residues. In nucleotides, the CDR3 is TGTGCCAGCAGTGGTCCCAATCAGCCCCAGCATTTT. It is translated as CASSGPNQPQHF.

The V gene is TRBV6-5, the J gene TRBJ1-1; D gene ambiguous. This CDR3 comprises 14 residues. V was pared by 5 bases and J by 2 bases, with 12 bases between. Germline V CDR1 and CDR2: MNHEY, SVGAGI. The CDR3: CASSPDGSNTEAFF. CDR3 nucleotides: TGTGCCAGCAGTCCCGACGGCTCTAACACTGAAGCTTTCTTT.

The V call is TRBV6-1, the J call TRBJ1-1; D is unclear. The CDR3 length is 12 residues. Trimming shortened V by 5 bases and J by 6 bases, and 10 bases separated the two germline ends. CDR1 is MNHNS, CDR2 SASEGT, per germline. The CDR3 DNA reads TGTGCCAGCAGTTCCGTAGACTCTGAAGCTTTCTTT. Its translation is CASSSVDSEAFF.

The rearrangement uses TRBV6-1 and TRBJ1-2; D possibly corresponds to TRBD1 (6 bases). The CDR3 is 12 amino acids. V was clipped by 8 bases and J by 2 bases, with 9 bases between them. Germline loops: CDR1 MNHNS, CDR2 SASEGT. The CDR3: CASGTQNYGYTF. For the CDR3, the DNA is TGTGCCAGCGGGACACAAAACTATGGCTACACCTTC.

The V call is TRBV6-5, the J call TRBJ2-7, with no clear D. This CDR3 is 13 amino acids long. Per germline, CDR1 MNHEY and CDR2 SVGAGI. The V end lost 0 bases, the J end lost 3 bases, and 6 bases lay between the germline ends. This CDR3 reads CASSYSWDYEQYF. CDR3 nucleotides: TGTGCCAGCAGTTACTCGTGGGACTACGAGCAGTACTTC.

Here the CDR3 reads CAVVVFRAPGKRVNQPQHF. The CDR3 DNA sequence: TGTGCCGTCGTCGTCTTCCGGGCCCCGGGAAAGAGGGTCAATCAGCCCCAGCATTTT. The J gene is TRBJ1-5, the V gene TRBV27; no reliable D call. The CDR3 consists of 19 residues. Germline CDR1 is MNHEY and CDR2 is SMNVEV (reference sequence). Trimming stripped 11 bases from V and 3 bases from J, with 32 bases between.

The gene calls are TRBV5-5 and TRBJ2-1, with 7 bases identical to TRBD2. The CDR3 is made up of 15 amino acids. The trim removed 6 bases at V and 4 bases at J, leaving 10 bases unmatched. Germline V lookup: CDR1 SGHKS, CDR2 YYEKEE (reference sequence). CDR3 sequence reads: CASNRLASVYNEQFF. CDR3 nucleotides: TGTGCCAGCAACCGACTAGCATCCGTATACAATGAGCAGTTCTTC.

CDR3 in DNA: TGTGCCAGCAGCCCCGCAGGCGGCGAGACCCAGTACTTC. This sequence encodes CASSPAGGETQYF. J is TRBJ2-5 and V is TRBV9; unclear D gene. V was shortened by 4 bases and J by 5 bases, with 12 bases between the two germline ends. The CDR3 is made up of 13 amino acids. The germline gives CDR1 SGDLS, CDR2 YYNGEE.

In DNA form, the CDR3 reads TGCGCCAGCAGCTCCGGGACAGGGGGCGCTGGGGCCAACGTCCTGACTTTC. Amino acids: CASSSGTGGAGANVLTF. The J gene is TRBJ2-6, the V gene TRBV5-1; 12 bases are a match to TRBD1. V shed 3 bases and J 2 bases; nucleotides not matched to a gene: 3. CDR3 length: 17 residues. The germline V gene has CDR1 SGHRS and CDR2 YFSETQ.

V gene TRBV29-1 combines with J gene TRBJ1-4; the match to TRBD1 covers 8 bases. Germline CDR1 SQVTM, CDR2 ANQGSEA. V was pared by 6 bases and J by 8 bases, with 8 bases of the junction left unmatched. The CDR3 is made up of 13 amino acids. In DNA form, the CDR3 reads TGCAGCGTCTACGGACAGGGTGCGGAAAAACTGTTTTTT. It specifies CSVYGQGAEKLFF.

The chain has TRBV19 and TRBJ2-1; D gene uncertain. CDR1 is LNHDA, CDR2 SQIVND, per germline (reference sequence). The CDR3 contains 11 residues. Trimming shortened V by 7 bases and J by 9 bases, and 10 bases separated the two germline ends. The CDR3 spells CASNQRVEQFF. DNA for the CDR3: TGTGCCAGTAACCAAAGGGTTGAGCAGTTCTTC.

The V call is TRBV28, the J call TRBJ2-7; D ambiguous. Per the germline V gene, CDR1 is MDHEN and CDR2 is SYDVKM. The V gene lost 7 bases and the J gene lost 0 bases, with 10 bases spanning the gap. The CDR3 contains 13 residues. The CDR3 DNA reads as TGTGCCAGCACCTCTGGCCACTCCTACGAGCAGTACTTC. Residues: CASTSGHSYEQYF.

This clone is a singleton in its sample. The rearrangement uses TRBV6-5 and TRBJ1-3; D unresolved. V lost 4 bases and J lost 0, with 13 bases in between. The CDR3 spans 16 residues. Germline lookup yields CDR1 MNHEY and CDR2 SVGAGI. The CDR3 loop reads CASSSSGILSGNTIYF. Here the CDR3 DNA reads TGTGCCAGCAGTTCCTCCGGGATTCTCTCTGGAAACACCATATATTTT.

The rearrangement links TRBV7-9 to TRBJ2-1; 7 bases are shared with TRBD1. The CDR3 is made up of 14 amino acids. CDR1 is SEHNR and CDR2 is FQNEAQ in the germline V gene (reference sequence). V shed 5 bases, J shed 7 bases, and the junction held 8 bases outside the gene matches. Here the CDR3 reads CASSRRQGQNEQFF. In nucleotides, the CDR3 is TGTGCCAGCAGCCGACGACAGGGCCAGAATGAGCAGTTCTTC.

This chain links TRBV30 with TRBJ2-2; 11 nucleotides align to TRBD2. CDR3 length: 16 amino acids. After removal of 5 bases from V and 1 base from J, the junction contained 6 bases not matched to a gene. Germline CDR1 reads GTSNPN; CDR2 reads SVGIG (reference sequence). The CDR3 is CAWGYGLAGNTGELFF. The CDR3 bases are TGTGCCTGGGGGTACGGACTAGCGGGGAACACCGGGGAGCTGTTTTTT.

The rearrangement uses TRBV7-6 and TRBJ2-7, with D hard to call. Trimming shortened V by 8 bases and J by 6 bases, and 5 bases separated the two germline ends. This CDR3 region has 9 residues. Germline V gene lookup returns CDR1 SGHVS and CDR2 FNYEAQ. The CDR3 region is CASWGEQYF. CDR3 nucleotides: TGTGCCAGCTGGGGCGAGCAGTACTTC.

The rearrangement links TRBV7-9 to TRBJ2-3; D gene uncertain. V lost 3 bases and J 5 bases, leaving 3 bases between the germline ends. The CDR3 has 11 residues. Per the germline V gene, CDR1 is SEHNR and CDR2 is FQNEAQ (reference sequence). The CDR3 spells CASSLRDTQYF. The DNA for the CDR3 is TGTGCCAGCAGCTTGCGAGATACGCAGTATTTT.